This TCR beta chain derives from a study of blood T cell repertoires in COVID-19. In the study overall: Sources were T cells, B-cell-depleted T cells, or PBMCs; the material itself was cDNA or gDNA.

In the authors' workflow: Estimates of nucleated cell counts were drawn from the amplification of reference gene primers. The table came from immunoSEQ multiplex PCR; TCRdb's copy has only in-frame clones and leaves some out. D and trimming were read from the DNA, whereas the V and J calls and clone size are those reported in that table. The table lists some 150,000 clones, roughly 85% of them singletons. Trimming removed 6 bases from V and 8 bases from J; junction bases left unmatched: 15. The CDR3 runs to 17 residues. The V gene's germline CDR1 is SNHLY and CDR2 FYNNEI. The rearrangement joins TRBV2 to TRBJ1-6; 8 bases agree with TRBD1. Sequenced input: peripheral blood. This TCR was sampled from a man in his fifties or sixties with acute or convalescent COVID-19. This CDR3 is CASSNSRSTGAYSPLHF. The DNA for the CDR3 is TGTGCCAGCAGCAATTCCCGATCGACAGGGGCTTATTCACCCCTCCACTTT.